This is a list of T cell receptor beta chains from one sample in a study of blood T cell repertoires in COVID-19. TCRdb's table, derived via immunoSEQ multiplex PCR, lists solely in-frame clones and lacks some. The sample has around 250,000 clones; approximately 88% are singletons. Sequencing used peripheral blood. The source is a human donor in a cohort sampled during active COVID-19. CDR3s include the opening cysteine and the closing phenylalanine or tryptophan. The order of the fields is V gene, clone size, J gene, D gene, CDR3 protein, CDR3 DNA. D genes are given only for firm matches. Clone size, where shown, is once, few, many, or a class for clones that have expanded.

>TRBV6-5|NA|TRBJ1-2|TRBD1
CASKNRDRGTIF
TGTGCCAGCAAGAACCGGGACAGGGGGACAATCTTC
>TRBV6-5|NA|TRBJ2-1|TRBD2
CASSATSGGAFEQFF
TGTGCCAGCAGCGCCACTAGCGGGGGGGCCTTTGAGCAGTTCTTC
>TRBV10-3|NA|TRBJ1-2|NA
CAISPSKAEAGRGGYTF
TGTGCCATCAGCCCCAGCAAAGCAGAAGCAGGACGGGGAGGCTACACCTTC
>TRBV30|NA|TRBJ1-4|TRBD1
CAWGGQGKNEKLFF
TGTGCCTGGGGCGGACAGGGAAAAAATGAAAAACTGTTTTTT
>TRBV9|few|TRBJ2-2|NA
CASSVSGTNTGELFF
TGTGCCAGCAGCGTATCGGGAACCAACACCGGGGAGCTGTTTTTT
>TRBV4-3|NA|TRBJ1-3|TRBD1
CASSQEPTGDSGNTIYF
TGCGCCAGCAGCCAAGAACCGACAGGGGACTCTGGAAACACCATATATTTT
>TRBV19|once|TRBJ1-6|TRBD1
CASSIGDRVFGSPLHF
TGTGCCAGTAGTATAGGGGACAGGGTTTTTGGATCACCCCTCCACTTT
>TRBV4-3|NA|TRBJ1-2|NA
CASSQDLGPDYGYTF
TGCGCCAGCAGCCAAGATCTGGGGCCTGACTATGGCTACACCTTC
>TRBV19|NA|TRBJ1-1|NA
CASSSRPGQRNTEAFF
TGTGCCAGTAGTTCTCGTCCCGGTCAGCGGAACACTGAAGCTTTCTTT
>TRBV6-5|NA|TRBJ1-5|TRBD1
CASRQGMDQPQHF
TGTGCCAGTCGACAGGGAATGGATCAGCCCCAGCATTTT
>TRBV3-1/TRBV3-2|few|TRBJ2-1|NA
CASSQTYQQFF
TGTGCCAGCAGCCAGACTTATCAGCAGTTCTTC
>TRBV7-9|NA|TRBJ2-3|NA
CASSLVGPTGADTQYF
TGTGCCAGCAGCTTAGTGGGACCCACGGGGGCAGATACGCAGTATTTT
>TRBV19|NA|TRBJ2-6|NA
CASSTGQFSSGANVLTF
TGTGCCAGTAGTACAGGACAGTTTTCCTCTGGGGCCAACGTCCTGACTTTC
>TRBV3-1/TRBV3-2|NA|TRBJ1-1|NA
CASSFRRLNTEAFF
TGTGCCAGCAGCTTTCGCAGGTTGAACACTGAAGCTTTCTTT
>TRBV18|NA|TRBJ2-7|TRBD1
CASSAAIIPDRGLEF
TGTGCCAGCTCAGCCGCTATAATACCGGACAGGGGGCTAGAATTC
>TRBV27|once|TRBJ2-7|NA
CASSFSRGDLYEQYF
TGTGCCAGCAGTTTTTCCAGGGGGGACCTCTACGAGCAGTACTTC
>TRBV30|NA|TRBJ1-4|NA
CAWSGGVEDEKLFF
TGTGCCTGGAGTGGAGGCGTCGAGGATGAAAAACTGTTTTTT
>TRBV9|NA|TRBJ2-7|TRBD2
CASSASGGRHEQYF
TGTGCCAGCAGCGCTAGCGGGGGCAGACACGAGCAGTACTTC
>TRBV3-1/TRBV3-2|once|TRBJ2-7|NA
CASSRDTSLWEQYF
TGTGCCAGCAGTCGGGACACTTCGCTGTGGGAGCAGTACTTC
>TRBV19|NA|TRBJ1-2|NA
CASKQGNYGYTF
TGTGCCAGTAAACAGGGAAACTATGGCTACACCTTC
>TRBV6-5|NA|TRBJ2-7|TRBD1
CASSYLDRPSYEQYF
TGTGCCAGCAGTTACTTGGACAGGCCCTCCTACGAGCAGTACTTC
>TRBV29-1|NA|TRBJ1-2|TRBD1
CSVATVQGAGGYTF
TGCAGCGTGGCTACAGTGCAGGGGGCCGGTGGCTACACCTTC
>TRBV10-2|NA|TRBJ2-6|NA
CASTYRDLSGANVLTF
TGCGCCAGCACGTACAGGGATCTCTCTGGGGCCAACGTCCTGACTTTC
>TRBV5-6|NA|TRBJ2-7|NA
CASSFREEQYF
TGTGCCAGCAGCTTCCGCGAGGAGCAGTACTTC
>TRBV6-5|NA|TRBJ1-1|NA
CASSRDTNTEAFF
TGTGCCAGCAGTCGAGACACGAACACTGAAGCTTTCTTT
>TRBV4-2|NA|TRBJ2-7|NA
CASSRSGSYEQYF
TGTGCCAGCAGCAGGAGCGGCTCCTACGAGCAGTACTTC
>TRBV28|NA|TRBJ2-3|TRBD1
CASSVTGTDTQYF
TGTGCCAGCAGCGTGACAGGGACCGATACGCAGTATTTT
>TRBV4-3|NA|TRBJ2-5|NA
CASSRSTRGETQYF
TGCGCCAGCAGCCGATCTACCCGGGGAGAGACCCAGTACTTC
>TRBV2|NA|TRBJ2-7|NA
CASSDRGIYEQYF
TGTGCCAGCAGTGATAGAGGGATCTACGAGCAGTACTTC
>TRBV5-1|once|TRBJ2-3|NA
CASSLLRGTDTQYF
TGCGCCAGCAGCTTGCTTAGGGGTACAGATACGCAGTATTTT
>TRBV4-3|NA|TRBJ1-1|NA
CASSQDSGVTEAFF
TGCGCCAGCAGCCAAGATTCGGGGGTCACTGAAGCTTTCTTT
>TRBV19|NA|TRBJ1-5|TRBD1
CASSIGGDRGQPQHF
TGTGCCAGTAGTATAGGTGGAGACAGGGGCCAGCCCCAGCATTTT
>TRBV21-1|NA|TRBJ1-2|NA
CASPWATF
TGTGCCAGCCCCTGGGCCACCTTC
>TRBV19|NA|TRBJ1-5|TRBD1
CASSVHQPQGANQPQHF
TGTGCCAGTAGTGTGCACCAACCCCAGGGGGCCAATCAGCCCCAGCATTTT
>TRBV19|NA|TRBJ1-1|NA
CASRAAGATREAFF
TGTGCCAGTAGAGCAGCGGGGGCCACGAGGGAGGCTTTCTTT
>TRBV15|NA|TRBJ1-5|TRBD1
CATSPGTVSNQPQHF
TGTGCCACCAGCCCCGGGACAGTTAGCAATCAGCCCCAGCATTTT
>TRBV30|once|TRBJ1-1|NA
CAWTLSGRKNTEAFF
TGTGCCTGGACCTTAAGCGGCAGGAAAAACACTGAAGCTTTCTTT
>TRBV7-2|NA|TRBJ1-2|TRBD1
CASSPGQASYGYTF
TGTGCCAGCAGCCCGGGACAGGCATCCTATGGCTACACCTTC
>TRBV5-6|NA|TRBJ2-1|TRBD2
CASSLLTSGSPTLYNEQFF
TGTGCCAGCAGCTTGCTGACTAGCGGGAGCCCCACTCTTTACAATGAGCAGTTCTTC
>TRBV28|NA|TRBJ2-7|NA
CASSPRDILYEQYF
TGTGCCAGCAGTCCCCGGGACATTCTCTACGAGCAGTACTTC
>TRBV3-1/TRBV3-2|NA|TRBJ2-7|TRBD2
CASSQDLGSGRSSYEQYF
TGTGCCAGCAGCCAAGATCTGGGTAGCGGGAGAAGCTCCTACGAGCAGTACTTC
>TRBV6-2/TRBV6-3|NA|TRBJ1-1|TRBD1
CASSWGSRTGAMNTEAFF
TGTGCCAGCAGCTGGGGGTCTAGGACAGGGGCTATGAACACTGAAGCTTTCTTT
>TRBV7-2|NA|TRBJ2-7|TRBD1
CASSWGQGAAYEQYF
TGTGCCAGCAGCTGGGGACAGGGGGCGGCTTACGAGCAGTACTTC
>TRBV2|NA|TRBJ2-1|TRBD2
CASIMTSGNEQFF
TGTGCCAGCATTATGACTAGCGGCAATGAGCAGTTCTTC
>TRBV19|NA|TRBJ1-2|NA
CASRGTGINYGYTF
TGTGCCAGTAGGGGCACAGGGATCAACTATGGCTACACCTTC
>TRBV28|NA|TRBJ2-7|TRBD2
CASSPAGGGSHEQYF
TGTGCCAGCAGCCCGGCGGGGGGAGGTAGCCACGAGCAGTACTTC
>TRBV19|NA|TRBJ2-7|NA
CASSTGATIAYEQYF
TGTGCCAGTAGTACTGGGGCCACGATCGCCTACGAGCAGTACTTC
>TRBV7-8|once|TRBJ2-1|NA
CASSLDRLAAYNEQFF
TGTGCCAGCAGCTTAGATCGTCTAGCAGCGTACAATGAGCAGTTCTTC